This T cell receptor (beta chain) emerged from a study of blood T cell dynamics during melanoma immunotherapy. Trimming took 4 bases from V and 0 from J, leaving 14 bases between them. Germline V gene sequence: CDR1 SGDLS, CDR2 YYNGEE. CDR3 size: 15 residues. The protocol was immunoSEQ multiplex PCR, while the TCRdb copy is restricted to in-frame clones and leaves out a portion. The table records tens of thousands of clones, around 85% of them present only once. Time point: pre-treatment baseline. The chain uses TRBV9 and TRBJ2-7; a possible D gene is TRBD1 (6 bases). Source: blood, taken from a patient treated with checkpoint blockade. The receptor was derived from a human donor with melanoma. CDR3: CASSPVRGSSYEQYF. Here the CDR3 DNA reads TGTGCCAGCAGCCCCGTAAGGGGGAGCTCCTACGAGCAGTACTTC.